The 4 T cell receptor beta chains below all came from one sample that was sequenced in a study of vaccination and CD4 T cells after COVID-19 (dated by TCRdb to 2021 to 2024). Their target antigens are unknown. Receptors were amplified or captured by PCR. The instrument was an Illumina iSeq 100. At the Johns Hopkins FTIC core, DNA from the cultured CD4+ T cells underwent TCR sequencing with the Oncomine TCR Beta short-read assay. Using fastp at Q25 and MiXCR, TCRdb reprocessed the public reads and kept productive beta chains. CDR3 protein duplicates are merged, each entry listing the most common genes and DNA. The table for this sample lists some 8,900 distinct CDR3 sequences; 45% of them were counted only once. The ten largest clones represent roughly 10% of the sample. The sample's treatment or condition, from its label and the paper: approximately 11-day PBMC culture with coronavirus spike peptide pools or control peptides (ViraFEST assay). CD4+ T cells from unexposed donors were collected before the COVID-19 pandemic (2011-2018).

The specimen sequenced was CD4+ T cells from blood, cultured in vitro. These TCRs come from a human donor in good health.

The V and J genes are TRBV20-1 and TRBJ2-2, with unresolved D. CDR1 is DFQATT, CDR2 SNEGSKA, per germline (reference sequence). Between the trimmed V and J ends, which lost 3 bases and 12 bases, there was a span of 17 bases. CDR3 length equals 13 residues. The CDR3 loop is CSASRESGDKLFF. CDR3 DNA: TGCAGTGCTAGTCGCGAATCGGGCGATAAGCTGTTTTTT.

This clonotype was counted a few times. The chain links TRBV30 to TRBJ1-2; 7 nucleotides line up with TRBD1. The length of the CDR3 is 15 residues. V shed 0 bases and J 2 bases; nucleotides not matched to a gene: 6. Germline V gene data show CDR1 as GTSNPN and CDR2 as SVGIG (reference sequence). CDR3 DNA: TGTGCCTGGAGTGTCCAAACAGGGGCCAACTATGGCTACACCTTC. It yields the protein CAWSVQTGANYGYTF.

The chain couples TRBV7-2 to TRBJ1-3; no definite D call. CDR1 is SGHTA, CDR2 FQGNSA, per germline. V was cut by 5 bases and J by 4 bases, with 12 bases left in between. CDR3 length equals 14 residues. CDR3 nucleotides: TGTGCCAGCAGCACGGGTCGGCGAGGAAACACCATATATTTT. Its protein is CASSTGRRGNTIYF. Full variable domain (missing parts from reference TRBV7-2 and TRBJ1-3): GAGVSQSPSNKVTEKGKDVELRCDPISGHTALYWYRQSLGQGLEFLIYFQGNSAPDKSGLPSDRFSAERTGGSVSTLTIQRTQQEDSAVYLCASSTGRRGNTIYFGEGSWLTVV.

There are a few counts of this clonotype. The chain recombines TRBV20-1 with TRBJ1-1, with 10 bases fitting TRBD1. Germline CDR1 is DFQATT and CDR2 is SNEGSKA (reference sequence). The CDR3 runs 14 residues. V lost 2 bases to trimming and J lost 4 bases; unmatched junction nucleotides: 4. The CDR3 DNA reads as TGCAGTGCTAGATCGAGGACAGGGGGCACTGAAGCTTTCTTT. Amino acid sequence: CSARSRTGGTEAFF.